These 31 T cell receptor beta chains came from one sample sequenced in a study of STAT5B mutations in CD4+ large granular lymphocyte leukemia. TCRdb keeps only in-frame clones here, not all; method: immunoSEQ multiplex PCR. The sample yields around 28,000 clones, approximately 74% seen once. Sequenced: CD4+ T cells from blood buffy coats. All receptors come from a human donor in good health.

This chain connects TRBV6-6 to TRBJ1-2; maybe TRBD1 (5 bases). This CDR3 has 13 amino acids. CDR1 is MNHNY and CDR2 is SVGAGI in the germline V gene (reference sequence). The V gene lost 2 bases and the J gene lost 5 bases, with 9 bases spanning the gap. The CDR3 sequence is CASSYLREYGYTF. The CDR3 DNA sequence: TGTGCCAGCAGTTACCTCAGGGAATATGGCTACACCTTC.

This CDR3 reads CASKPRSSDYGYTF. CDR3 DNA: TGTGCCAGTAAGCCGCGCTCTTCGGACTATGGCTACACCTTC. The chain carries TRBV19 and TRBJ1-2, with unresolved D. CDR3 length: 14 amino acids. V lost 7 bases to trimming and J lost 3 bases, with 15 bases between them. The germline V gene encodes CDR1 LNHDA and CDR2 SQIVND (reference sequence).

The chain joins TRBV7-8 to TRBJ2-5, with 11 bases that match TRBD2. V gave up 5 bases and J gave up 1 base; unmatched junction bases: 3. CDR1 and CDR2 (germline): SGHVS, FQNEAQ. The CDR3 loop spans 15 amino acids. The CDR3 DNA reads as TGTGCCAGCAGCGTTCTAGCGGGAGGCCAAGAGACCCAGTACTTC. It translates to CASSVLAGGQETQYF.

This sequence joins TRBV6-5 and TRBJ1-5; D is unclear. CDR1 and CDR2 from the germline V gene are MNHEY and SVGAGI. The CDR3 contains 14 residues. Trimming cost V 4 bases and J 7 bases, with 14 bases left between them. The CDR3 sequence is CASSSVPYGQPQHF. The CDR3 bases are TGTGCCAGCAGTTCGGTCCCGTACGGGCAGCCCCAGCATTTT.

The chain links TRBV7-9 to TRBJ2-5; D remains ambiguous. Trimming pared 4 bases from V and 1 base from J, leaving 4 bases between. Per the germline V gene, CDR1 is SEHNR and CDR2 is FQNEAQ (reference sequence). This CDR3 is built from 12 residues. CDR3 region: CASSWGQETQYF. The CDR3 DNA follows: TGTGCCAGCAGCTGGGGCCAAGAGACCCAGTACTTC.

The rearrangement links TRBV9 to TRBJ2-3; D unclear. V was shortened by 1 base and J by 3 bases, with 6 bases between the two germline ends. In germline, CDR1 is SGDLS, CDR2 YYNGEE. The CDR3 loop spans 13 amino acids. CDR3 DNA sequence: TGTGCCAGCAGCGTAACCCCAACAGATACGCAGTATTTT. It encodes CASSVTPTDTQYF.

This clone has only a few counts. The V call is TRBV7-8, the J call TRBJ1-6; TRBD1 might be the D (5 bases). Germline loops: CDR1 SGHVS, CDR2 FQNEAQ. The CDR3 is 13 amino acids. V dropped 8 bases and J dropped 6 bases, with 11 bases sitting between them. CDR3 residues: CASGRGGNSPLHF. CDR3 coding DNA: TGTGCCAGCGGCCGGGGGGGTAATTCACCCCTCCACTTT. The variable domain in full, with the rest retrieved from reference TRBV7-8 and TRBJ1-6, is GAGVSQSPRYKVAKRGQDVALRCDPISGHVSLFWYQQALGQGPEFLTYFQNEAQLDKSGLPSDRFFAERPEGSVSTLKIQRTQQEDSAVYLCASGRGGNSPLHFGNGTRLTVT.

The chain carries TRBV2 and TRBJ1-1; a possible D gene is TRBD1 (6 bases). The V and J ends lost 7 bases and 5 bases respectively, with 20 bases between them. The CDR3 length is 15 residues. Germline V gene sequence: CDR1 SNHLY, CDR2 FYNNEI. CDR3 DNA: TGTGCCAGCACCGAAATTAGGGGGATAGGGACTGAAGCTTTCTTT. Protein sequence: CASTEIRGIGTEAFF.

This chain joins TRBV9 and TRBJ1-2; D is possibly TRBD1 (6 bases). The CDR3 is 13 residues long. Germline V lookup: CDR1 SGDLS, CDR2 YYNGEE. Trimming left V 2 bases short and J 6 bases short, with 11 bases between. DNA for the CDR3: TGTGCCAGCAGCGTGGGGGCAGCCGATGGCTACACCTTC. Translating gives CASSVGAADGYTF.

The gene calls are TRBV7-9 and TRBJ2-5; the D gene could be TRBD1 or TRBD2 (5 bases each). CDR3 length: 12 amino acids. Deletions cut 5 bases from V and 5 bases from J, with 9 bases between. Germline-derived CDR1 and CDR2 are SEHNR and FQNEAQ (reference sequence). The CDR3 loop reads CASSRDVETQYF. DNA for the CDR3: TGTGCCAGCAGCCGGGACGTGGAGACCCAGTACTTC.

CDR3 region: CASSRDISNYGYTF. The CDR3 DNA sequence: TGTGCCAGCAGCAGGGACATCTCTAACTATGGCTACACCTTC. The chain recombines TRBV7-2 with TRBJ1-2, with D possibly matching TRBD1 (6 bases). Germline V gives CDR1 SGHTA, CDR2 FQGNSA. V lost 5 bases to trimming and J lost 0 bases, with 10 bases between them. This CDR3 region has 14 residues.

This chain joins TRBV29-1 and TRBJ2-5; TRBD1 matches at 10 bases. The V and J ends lost 4 bases and 2 bases, in that order; junction bases with no gene match: 4. The germline CDR1 and CDR2 sequences are SQVTM and ANQGSEA. The CDR3 consists of 14 residues. The DNA of the CDR3 is TGCAGCGTTGTTGACAGGGGGCATCAAGAGACCCAGTACTTC. Protein: CSVVDRGHQETQYF.

The chain recombines TRBV20-1 with TRBJ2-1; possible D gene TRBD2, 5 bases. This CDR3 comprises 11 residues. Germline V gene lookup returns CDR1 DFQATT and CDR2 SNEGSKA (reference sequence). The CDR3 loop is CSQAEDNEQFF. CDR3 DNA: TGCAGCCAGGCGGAGGACAATGAGCAGTTCTTC.

The rearrangement uses TRBV10-3 and TRBJ1-2; 9 positions agree with TRBD1. The V gene end was trimmed by 3 bases and the J gene end by 8 bases; junction bases not matched to a gene: 13. There are 16 residues in the CDR3. Germline CDR1 ENHRY, CDR2 SYGVKD. Written as DNA, the CDR3 is TGTGCCATCAGTGAATCCGACAGGGGGGTTCTAGGAGGCTACACCTTC. This gives the protein CAISESDRGVLGGYTF.

The chain has TRBV7-9 and TRBJ2-1; 8 bases are a match to TRBD2. The ends lost 3 bases at V and 5 bases at J; junction bases unmatched: 9. Germline values: CDR1 SEHNR, CDR2 FQNEAQ (reference sequence). The CDR3 totals 16 residues. CDR3 sequence: CASSLAGGRHHNEQFF. The CDR3 DNA sequence: TGTGCCAGCAGCTTGGCGGGCGGGAGGCACCACAATGAGCAGTTCTTC.

This chain connects TRBV7-2 to TRBJ2-7, with 9 bases matching TRBD1. The V and J ends lost 1 base and 4 bases, in that order; junction bases with no gene match: 2. CDR3 length: 14 residues. Per the germline V gene, CDR1 is SGHTA and CDR2 is FQGNSA. CDR3 protein: CASSLVQGAYEQYF. CDR3 DNA: TGTGCCAGCAGCTTAGTACAGGGGGCGTACGAGCAGTACTTC.

V gene TRBV7-9 combines with J gene TRBJ2-1; TRBD2 matches at 8 bases. CDR1 is SEHNR and CDR2 is FQNEAQ in the germline V gene (reference sequence). The CDR3 is 15 amino acids. Germline trimming cut 1 base from V and 4 bases from J; bases unmatched to any gene: 3. As DNA, the CDR3 is TGTGCCAGCAGCTTAGGCACTAGCGGATACAATGAGCAGTTCTTC. As protein: CASSLGTSGYNEQFF.

The rearrangement links TRBV29-1 to TRBJ2-1; 9 positions agree with TRBD2. The CDR3 loop spans 14 amino acids. With 5 bases clipped from V and 8 bases from J, the junction kept 10 bases outside the gene matches. Germline V gene data show CDR1 as SQVTM and CDR2 as ANQGSEA. CDR3 nucleotide sequence: TGCAGCGTTAAGGGACTAGCCCCCCTCGATGAGCAGTTCTTC. It is translated as CSVKGLAPLDEQFF.

This chain links TRBV28 with TRBJ1-1; D not certain. The length of the CDR3 is 11 residues. Per germline, CDR1 MDHEN and CDR2 SYDVKM. V was shortened by 6 bases and J by 1 base, with 3 bases between the two germline ends. Written as DNA, the CDR3 is TGTGCCAGCAGAGGGAACACTGAAGCTTTCTTT. It translates to CASRGNTEAFF.

This clone is large (0.1 to 1%). The chain employs TRBV20-1 and TRBJ1-1; D call uncertain. Germline lookup yields CDR1 DFQATT and CDR2 SNEGSKA (reference sequence). This CDR3 has 11 amino acids. CDR3 residues: CRSSMNTEAFF. The CDR3 DNA is TGCAGATCCTCGATGAACACTGAAGCTTTCTTT.

This clone was detected a few times. The gene calls are TRBV7-6 and TRBJ2-5, with no clear D. Germline V gene sequence: CDR1 SGHVS, CDR2 FNYEAQ. V lost 2 bases, J lost 2 bases, and 3 bases lay in between. The CDR3 is 12 amino acids. This CDR3 reads CASSLFQETQYF. CDR3 coding DNA: TGTGCCAGCAGCTTATTTCAAGAGACCCAGTACTTC.

The chain couples TRBV27 to TRBJ2-6; TRBD1 matches at 12 bases. J lost 4 bases, V lost 6 bases, and 16 bases had no gene match. This CDR3 has 20 amino acids. Per the germline V gene, CDR1 is MNHEY and CDR2 is SMNVEV (reference sequence). The CDR3 is CASRLYWDRGRSGGANVLTF. In DNA form, the CDR3 reads TGTGCCAGCAGGCTCTACTGGGACAGGGGGCGGTCGGGGGGGGCCAACGTCCTGACTTTC. Complete variable domain (other parts from reference TRBV27 and TRBJ2-6): EAQVTQNPRYLITVTGKKLTVTCSQNMNHEYMSWYRQDPGLGLRQIYYSMNVEVTDKGDVPEGYKVSRKEKRNFPLILESPSPNQTSLYFCASRLYWDRGRSGGANVLTFGAGSRLTVL.

The rearrangement joins TRBV7-2 to TRBJ1-4; D call uncertain. The V gene lost 1 base and the J gene lost 5 bases, with 8 bases spanning the gap. Germline CDR1 reads SGHTA; CDR2 reads FQGNSA. The CDR3 runs to 14 residues. CDR3 bases: TGTGCCAGCAGCTTAGGGAACAACAATGAAAAACTGTTTTTT. Its translation: CASSLGNNNEKLFF.

V is TRBV7-2 and J is TRBJ2-7, with 10 positions matching TRBD2. J gave up 5 bases and V 5 bases, and 9 bases lay outside the gene matches. CDR3 length: 15 residues. Germline V gene sequence: CDR1 SGHTA, CDR2 FQGNSA. DNA of the CDR3: TGTGCCAGCAGCCGGGACAGCGGGGGGGGTGACGAGCAGTACTTC. Protein: CASSRDSGGGDEQYF.

This clone was detected only once. The chain has TRBV6-5 and TRBJ1-1, with a possible D match to TRBD1 (5 bases). V gave up 4 bases and J gave up 1 base, with 13 bases separating them. The CDR3 runs 15 residues. Germline V gene data show CDR1 as MNHEY and CDR2 as SVGAGI. The CDR3 is CASSSTGTENTEAFF. CDR3 in DNA: TGTGCCAGCAGTTCGACCGGGACGGAGAACACTGAAGCTTTCTTT.

This clone has only a few counts. V gene TRBV2 combines with J gene TRBJ2-7, with 8 bases matching TRBD2. CDR3 length: 13 amino acids. Per germline, CDR1 SNHLY and CDR2 FYNNEI. V shed 6 bases, J shed 0 bases, and the junction held 1 base outside the gene matches. The CDR3 region has the DNA TGTGCCAGCAGAGGGACTAGCTCCTACGAGCAGTACGTC. This sequence encodes CASRGTSSYEQYV.

The chain joins TRBV5-1 to TRBJ1-4; D uncertain. This CDR3 is 14 amino acids long. V dropped 4 bases and J dropped 2 bases, with 9 bases sitting between them. Germline V gene lookup returns CDR1 SGHRS and CDR2 YFSETQ. The DNA for the CDR3 is TGCGCCAGCAGCCGCTTGGGGACTAATGAAAAACTGTTTTTT. This gives the protein CASSRLGTNEKLFF.

The rearrangement links TRBV27 to TRBJ1-5, with 7 bases identical to TRBD1. Germline V lookup: CDR1 MNHEY, CDR2 SMNVEV (reference sequence). Losses at the gene ends were 5 bases for V and 0 bases for J; bases not matched to a gene: 13. The CDR3 has 18 amino acids. CDR3 residues: CASSPNRRTGDSNQPQHF. Written as DNA, the CDR3 is TGTGCCAGCAGTCCCAACCGTCGGACAGGTGATAGCAATCAGCCCCAGCATTTT.

This chain connects TRBV6-1 to TRBJ2-3; a weak D match, TRBD2 (6 bases). The CDR3 loop spans 16 amino acids. V lost 2 bases and J lost 4, with 16 bases in between. In germline, CDR1 is MNHNS, CDR2 SASEGT. The CDR3 nucleotides are TGTGCCAGCAGTGAACGCACGGCTAGCGCTTCAGATACGCAGTATTTT. Amino acid sequence: CASSERTASASDTQYF.

The chain employs TRBV9 and TRBJ2-3; maybe TRBD1 (5 bases). Trimming stripped 0 bases from V and 4 bases from J, with 9 bases between. The CDR3 runs to 14 residues. The germline V gene has CDR1 SGDLS and CDR2 YYNGEE. CDR3 sequence (DNA): TGTGCCAGCAGCGTAGTAGGGGTGGCAGATACGCAGTATTTT. This gives the protein CASSVVGVADTQYF.

The chain combines TRBV7-9 with TRBJ1-2; D gene ambiguous. The ends were cut back, 5 bases at V and 3 bases at J, with 13 bases in the middle. This CDR3 spans 14 amino acids. In germline, CDR1 is SEHNR, CDR2 FQNEAQ (reference sequence). CDR3 in DNA: TGTGCCAGCAGCACAACGGGGAGGGACTATGGCTACACCTTC. This encodes CASSTTGRDYGYTF.